This TCR beta chain was identified during a study of a mutant IDH1 vaccine in newly diagnosed glioma. Study summary: Following radiotherapy alone, or alongside temozolomide cycles, vaccination was started after an interval of 4-6 weeks. The therapy given earlier, which was standard therapy, consisted of radiotherapy, temozolomide, or both, and most of the patients received both. Treated patients, averaging about 40 years, were 62.5% male and roughly 38% female.

Data came from immunoSEQ multiplex PCR; TCRdb stores just in-frame clones and leaves some out. Of some 120,000 clones listed, about four fifths are singletons. There are a few counts of this clone. Its target is unknown. Time point in this sample: week 11, during vaccination. Vaccinated patients received 300 ug of mutant IDH1 20-mer peptide per dose, with topical imiquimod. Germline lookup yields CDR1 SGDLS and CDR2 YYNGEE. J gave up 3 bases and V 4 bases, and 6 bases lay outside the gene matches. The CDR3 sequence is 15 residues long. Notes on the study in general: Vaccine-induced immune responses occurred in under 95% of patients.

The chain uses TRBV9 and TRBJ1-1; 10 positions match TRBD1. The sequenced sample was PBMCs, obtained from a glioma patient whose treatment included an IDH1 peptide vaccine. This clonotype was obtained from a middle-aged man with glioma. CDR3 protein: CASSSTGTGDTEAFF. Written as DNA, the CDR3 is TGTGCCAGCAGCTCTACCGGGACAGGGGACACTGAAGCTTTCTTT.